The count of the clone carrying this TCR beta chain is one. The target antigen is unknown. This CDR3 is 16 amino acids long. V lost 0 bases to trimming and J lost 4 bases, with 13 bases between them. Germline V gives CDR1 SGDLS, CDR2 YYNGEE. This entry belongs to a study of cytomegalovirus exposure and HLA in healthy donors. Study information: Some 80 million unique TCR sequences came from HLA-typed donors in an early release. Whole-study findings and limits: Presence/absence analyses took donor sequencing depth as roughly uniform. Reportedly, diagnosis of cytomegalovirus status by the classifier showed high specificity and sensitivity.

It was with 60 Vbeta and 13 Jbeta primers that the PCR ran. TCRdb's copy holds only in-frame clones and misses some; the assay was immunoSEQ multiplex PCR. Of about 300,000 clones listed, 86% are singletons. The chain employs TRBV9 and TRBJ2-2, with a tentative D call TRBD2 (7 bases). Sequenced material: PBMCs. The sequence derives from a man aged 40-50 years in good health and CMV-seropositive. CDR3 loop: CASSVEGGGRTGELFF. DNA for the CDR3: TGTGCCAGCAGCGTAGAGGGGGGAGGGCGCACCGGGGAGCTGTTTTTT. Variable domain in full (rest from reference TRBV9 and TRBJ2-2): DSGVTQTPKHLITATGQRVTLRCSPRSGDLSVYWYQQSLDQGLQFLIQYYNGEERAKGNILERFSAQQFPDLHSELNLSSLELGDSALYFCASSVEGGGRTGELFFGEGSRLTVL.